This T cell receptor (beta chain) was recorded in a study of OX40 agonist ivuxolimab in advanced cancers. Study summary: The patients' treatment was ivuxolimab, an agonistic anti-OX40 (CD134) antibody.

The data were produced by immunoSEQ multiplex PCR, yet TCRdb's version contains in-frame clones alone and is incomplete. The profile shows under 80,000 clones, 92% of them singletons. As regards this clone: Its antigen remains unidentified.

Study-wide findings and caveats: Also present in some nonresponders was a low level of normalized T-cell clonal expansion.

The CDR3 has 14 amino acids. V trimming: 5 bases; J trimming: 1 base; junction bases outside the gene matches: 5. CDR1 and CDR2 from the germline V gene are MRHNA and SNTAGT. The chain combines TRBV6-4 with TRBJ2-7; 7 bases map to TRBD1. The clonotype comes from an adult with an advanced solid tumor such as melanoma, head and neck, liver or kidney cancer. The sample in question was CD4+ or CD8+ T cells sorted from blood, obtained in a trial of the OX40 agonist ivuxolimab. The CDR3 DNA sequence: TGTGCCAGCAGTAGGGACAGTGAGTCCTACGAGCAGTACTTC. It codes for CASSRDSESYEQYF.